This TCR beta chain was retrieved from a study of post-analysis software for immune sequencing data. In the study overall: Secondary progressive, relapsing-remitting and progressive-relapsing multiple sclerosis were among the included disease courses.

Notes on the study in general: With F measure, samples from one preparation batch clustered together strongly. Diversity measured as normalized Chao1 was significantly lower in multiple sclerosis patients than in controls.

Unique molecular identifiers tagged the TCR beta cDNA libraries. TCRdb reprocessed the PCR reads via MiXCR and lists one record per CDR3 protein. The table has under 200,000 distinct CDR3 sequences, roughly 30% seen once. Comment on this clonotype: What it recognizes is unknown.

The TCR comes from a girl aged 2-17 years with multiple sclerosis. Sequences were obtained from blood.

DNA for the CDR3: TGTGCCAGCAGCTCAGTATCCTACAATGAGCAGTTCTTC. Protein sequence: CASSSVSYNEQFF. This chain connects TRBV7-9 to TRBJ2-1; D is uncertain. The CDR3 covers 13 residues. Germline V lookup: CDR1 SEHNR, CDR2 FQNEAQ (reference sequence). The V end lost 4 bases, the J end lost 1 base, and 5 bases lay between the germline ends.